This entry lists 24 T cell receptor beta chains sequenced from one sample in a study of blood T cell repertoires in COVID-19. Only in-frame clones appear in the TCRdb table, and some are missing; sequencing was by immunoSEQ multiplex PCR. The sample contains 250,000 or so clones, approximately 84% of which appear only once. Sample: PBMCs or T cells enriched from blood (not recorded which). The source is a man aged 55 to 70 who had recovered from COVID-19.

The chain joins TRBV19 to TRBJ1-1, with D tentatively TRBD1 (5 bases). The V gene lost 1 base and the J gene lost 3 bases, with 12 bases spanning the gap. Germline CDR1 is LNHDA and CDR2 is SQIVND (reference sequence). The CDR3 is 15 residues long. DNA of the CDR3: TGTGCCAGTAGTATAGTGCCGCGGGGGTACACTGAAGCTTTCTTT. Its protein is CASSIVPRGYTEAFF.

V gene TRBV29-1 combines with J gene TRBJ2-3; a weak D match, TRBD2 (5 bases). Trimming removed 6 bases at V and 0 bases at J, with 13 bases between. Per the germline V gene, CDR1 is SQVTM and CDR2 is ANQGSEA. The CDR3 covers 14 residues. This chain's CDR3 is CSVGRAGSTDTQYF. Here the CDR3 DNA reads TGCAGCGTAGGGCGGGCAGGAAGCACAGATACGCAGTATTTT.

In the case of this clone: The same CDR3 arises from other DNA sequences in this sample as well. The CDR3 here is CASSSQMNTEAFF. CDR3 DNA: TGCGCCAGCAGCTCACAGATGAACACTGAAGCTTTCTTT. The V gene is TRBV5-1, the J gene TRBJ1-1; D is unclear. Germline V gene sequence: CDR1 SGHRS, CDR2 YFSETQ. The V and J ends lost 3 bases and 0 bases respectively, with 6 bases between them. The CDR3 consists of 13 residues.

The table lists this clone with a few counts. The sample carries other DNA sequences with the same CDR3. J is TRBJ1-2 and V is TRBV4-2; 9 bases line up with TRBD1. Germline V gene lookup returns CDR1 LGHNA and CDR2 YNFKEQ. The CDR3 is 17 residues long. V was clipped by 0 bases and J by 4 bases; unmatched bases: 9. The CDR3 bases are TGTGCCAGCAGCCAAGATCCGGGACAGGGATCGTTCTATGGCTACACCTTC. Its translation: CASSQDPGQGSFYGYTF.

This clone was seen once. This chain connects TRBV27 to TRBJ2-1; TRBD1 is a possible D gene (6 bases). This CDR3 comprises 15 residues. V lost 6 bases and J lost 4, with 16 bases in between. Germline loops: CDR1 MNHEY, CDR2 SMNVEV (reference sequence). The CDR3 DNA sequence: TGTGCCAGCAGCAGAAGGGGGTCGGTATACAATGAGCAGTTCTTC. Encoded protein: CASSRRGSVYNEQFF.

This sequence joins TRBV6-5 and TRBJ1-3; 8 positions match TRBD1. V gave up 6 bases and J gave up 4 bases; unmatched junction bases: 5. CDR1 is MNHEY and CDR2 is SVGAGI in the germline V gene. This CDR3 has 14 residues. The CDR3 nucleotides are TGTGCCAGCAGGCCCGGGACAGGAGGAAACACCATATATTTT. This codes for CASRPGTGGNTIYF.

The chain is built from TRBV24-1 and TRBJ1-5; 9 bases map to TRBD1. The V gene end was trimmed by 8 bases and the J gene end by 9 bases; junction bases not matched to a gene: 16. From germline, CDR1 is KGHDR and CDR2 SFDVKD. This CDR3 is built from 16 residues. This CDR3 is CATIRDRAHYFWPQHF. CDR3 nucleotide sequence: TGTGCCACCATACGGGACAGGGCACACTACTTTTGGCCCCAGCATTTT.

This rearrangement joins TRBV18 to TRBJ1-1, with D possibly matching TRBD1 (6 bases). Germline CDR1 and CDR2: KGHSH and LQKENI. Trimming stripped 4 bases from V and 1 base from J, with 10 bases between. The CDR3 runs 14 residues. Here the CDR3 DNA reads TGTGCCAGCTCACACCTACAGGGGAACACTGAAGCTTTCTTT. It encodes CASSHLQGNTEAFF.

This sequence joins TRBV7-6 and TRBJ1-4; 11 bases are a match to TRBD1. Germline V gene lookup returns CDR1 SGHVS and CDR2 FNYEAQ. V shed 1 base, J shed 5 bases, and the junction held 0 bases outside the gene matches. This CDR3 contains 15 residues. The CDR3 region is CASSLGTGGNEKLFF. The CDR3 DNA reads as TGTGCCAGCAGCTTAGGGACAGGGGGCAATGAAAAACTGTTTTTT.

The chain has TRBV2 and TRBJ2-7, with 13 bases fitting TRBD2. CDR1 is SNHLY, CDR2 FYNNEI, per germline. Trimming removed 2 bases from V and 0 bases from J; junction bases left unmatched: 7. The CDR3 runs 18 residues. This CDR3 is CASSEILAGGPISYEQYF. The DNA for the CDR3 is TGTGCCAGCAGTGAAATACTAGCGGGGGGGCCTATCTCCTACGAGCAGTACTTC. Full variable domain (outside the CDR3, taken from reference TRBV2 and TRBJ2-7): EPEVTQTPSHQVTQMGQEVILRCVPISNHLYFYWYRQILGQKVEFLVSFYNNEISEKSEIFDDQFSVERPDGSNFTLKIRSTKLEDSAMYFCASSEILAGGPISYEQYFGPGTRLTVT.

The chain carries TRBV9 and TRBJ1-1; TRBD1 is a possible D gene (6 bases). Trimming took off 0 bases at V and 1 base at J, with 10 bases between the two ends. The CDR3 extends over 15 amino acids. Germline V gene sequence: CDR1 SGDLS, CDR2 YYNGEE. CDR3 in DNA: TGTGCCAGCAGCGTAGTGGACAGTTCGAACACTGAAGCTTTCTTT. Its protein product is CASSVVDSSNTEAFF.

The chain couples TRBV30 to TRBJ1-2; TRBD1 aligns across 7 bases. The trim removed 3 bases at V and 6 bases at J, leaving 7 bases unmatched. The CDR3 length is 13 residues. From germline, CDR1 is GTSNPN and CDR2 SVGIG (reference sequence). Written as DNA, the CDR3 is TGTGCCTGGAGACCACAGGGGCTTAATGGCTACACCTTC. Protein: CAWRPQGLNGYTF.

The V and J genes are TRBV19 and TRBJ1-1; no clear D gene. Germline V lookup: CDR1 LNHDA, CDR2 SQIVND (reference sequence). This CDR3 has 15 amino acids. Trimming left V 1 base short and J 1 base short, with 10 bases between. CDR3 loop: CASSIGGNWNTEAFF. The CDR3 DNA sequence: TGTGCCAGTAGTATAGGAGGCAATTGGAACACTGAAGCTTTCTTT.

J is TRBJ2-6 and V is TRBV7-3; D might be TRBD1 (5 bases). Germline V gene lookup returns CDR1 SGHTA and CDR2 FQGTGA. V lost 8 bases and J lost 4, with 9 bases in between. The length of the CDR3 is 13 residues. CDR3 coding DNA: TGTGCCAGCGGGGCATCGGGGGCCAACGTCCTGACTTTC. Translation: CASGASGANVLTF.

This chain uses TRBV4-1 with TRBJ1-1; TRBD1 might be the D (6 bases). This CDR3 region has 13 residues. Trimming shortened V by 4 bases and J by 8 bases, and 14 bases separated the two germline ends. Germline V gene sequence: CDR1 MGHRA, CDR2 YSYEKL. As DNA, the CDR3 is TGCGCCAGCAGCCCCCACCGGACAGAGGAAGCTTTCTTT. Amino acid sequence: CASSPHRTEEAFF.

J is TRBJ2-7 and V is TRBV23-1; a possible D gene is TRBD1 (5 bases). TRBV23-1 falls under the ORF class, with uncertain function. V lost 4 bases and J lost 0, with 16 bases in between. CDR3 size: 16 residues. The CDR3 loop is CASSLTRRTSSYEQYF. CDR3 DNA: TGCGCCAGCAGTCTCACCCGGCGGACATCCTCCTACGAGCAGTACTTC.

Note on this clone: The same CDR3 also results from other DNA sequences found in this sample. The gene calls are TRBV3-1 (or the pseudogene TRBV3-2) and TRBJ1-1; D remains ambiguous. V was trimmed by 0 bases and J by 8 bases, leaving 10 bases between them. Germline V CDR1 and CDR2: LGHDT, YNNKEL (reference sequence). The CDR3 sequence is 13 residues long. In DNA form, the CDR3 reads TGTGCCAGCAGCCAAGAAGGGAGAACCGAAGCTTTCTTT. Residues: CASSQEGRTEAFF.

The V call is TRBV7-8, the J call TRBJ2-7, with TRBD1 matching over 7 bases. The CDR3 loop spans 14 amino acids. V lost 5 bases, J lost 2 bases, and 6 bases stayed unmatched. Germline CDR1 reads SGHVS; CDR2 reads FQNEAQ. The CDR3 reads CASSPGGTTYEQYF. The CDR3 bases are TGTGCCAGCAGCCCAGGGGGTACGACCTACGAGCAGTACTTC.

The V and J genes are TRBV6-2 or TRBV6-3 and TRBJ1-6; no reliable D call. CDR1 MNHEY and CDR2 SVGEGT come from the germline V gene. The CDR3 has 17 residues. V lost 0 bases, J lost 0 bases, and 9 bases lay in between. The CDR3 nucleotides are TGTGCCAGCAGTTACTCGATGGGCGACTCCTATAATTCACCCCTCCACTTT. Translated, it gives CASSYSMGDSYNSPLHF.

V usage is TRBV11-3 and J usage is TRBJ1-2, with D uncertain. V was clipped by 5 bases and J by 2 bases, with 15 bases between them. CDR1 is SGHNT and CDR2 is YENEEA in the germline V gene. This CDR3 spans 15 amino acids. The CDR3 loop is CASSPRMRENYGYTF. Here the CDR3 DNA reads TGTGCCAGCAGCCCGCGAATGAGAGAGAACTATGGCTACACCTTC.

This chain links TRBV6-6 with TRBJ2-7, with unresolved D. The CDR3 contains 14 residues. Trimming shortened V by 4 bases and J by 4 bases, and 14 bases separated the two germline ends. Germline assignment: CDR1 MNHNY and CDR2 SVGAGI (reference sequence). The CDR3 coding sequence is TGTGCCAGCAGTTCCACGCAGATAATATACGAGCAGTACTTC. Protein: CASSSTQIIYEQYF.

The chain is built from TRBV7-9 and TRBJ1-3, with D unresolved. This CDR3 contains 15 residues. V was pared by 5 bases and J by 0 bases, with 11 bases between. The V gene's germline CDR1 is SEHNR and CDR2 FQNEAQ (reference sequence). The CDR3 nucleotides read TGTGCCAGCAGCACTTACCGCTCCTCTGGAAACACCATATATTTT. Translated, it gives CASSTYRSSGNTIYF.

The CDR3 reads CASSYSGTSGIYNEQFF. In DNA, the CDR3 is TGTGCCAGCAGTTACTCGGGGACTAGCGGGATTTACAATGAGCAGTTCTTC. This chain joins TRBV6-2 or TRBV6-3 and TRBJ2-1; 13 nucleotides align to TRBD2. Per the germline V gene, CDR1 is MNHEY and CDR2 is SVGEGT. The CDR3 has 17 residues. V lost 0 bases and J lost 4; bases outside the gene matches: 3.

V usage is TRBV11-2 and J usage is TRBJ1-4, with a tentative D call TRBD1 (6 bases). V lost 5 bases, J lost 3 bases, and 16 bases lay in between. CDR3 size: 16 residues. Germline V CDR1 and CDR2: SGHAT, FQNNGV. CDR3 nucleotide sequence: TGTGCCAGCAGCCGAACCGGGACACATCCTAATGAAAAACTGTTTTTT. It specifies CASSRTGTHPNEKLFF.